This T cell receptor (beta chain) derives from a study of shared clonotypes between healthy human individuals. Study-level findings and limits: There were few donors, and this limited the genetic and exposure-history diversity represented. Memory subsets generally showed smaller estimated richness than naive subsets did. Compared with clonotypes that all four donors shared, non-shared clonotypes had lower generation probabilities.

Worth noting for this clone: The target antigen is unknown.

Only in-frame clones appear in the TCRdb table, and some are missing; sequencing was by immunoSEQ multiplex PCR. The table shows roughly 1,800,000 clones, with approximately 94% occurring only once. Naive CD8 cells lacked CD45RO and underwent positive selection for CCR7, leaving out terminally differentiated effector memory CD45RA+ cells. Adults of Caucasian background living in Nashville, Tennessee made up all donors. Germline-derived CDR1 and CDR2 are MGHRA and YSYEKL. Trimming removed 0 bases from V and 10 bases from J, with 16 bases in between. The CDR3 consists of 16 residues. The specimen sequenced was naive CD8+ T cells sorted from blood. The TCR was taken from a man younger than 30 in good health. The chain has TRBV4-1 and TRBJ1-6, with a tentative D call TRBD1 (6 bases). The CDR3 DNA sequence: TGCGCCAGCAGCCAAGACAGCGGGTTTCAGGGGTCACCCCTCCACTTT. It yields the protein CASSQDSGFQGSPLHF.